This T cell receptor beta chain came from a study of T cells in Graves' hyperthyroidism and ophthalmopathy. Germline assignment: CDR1 SGHNT and CDR2 YENEEA. The V end lost 5 bases, the J end lost 4 bases, and 12 bases lay between the germline ends. CDR3 length: 14 amino acids. Uncontrolled infections, other autoimmune diseases, pregnancy or lactation led to exclusion of patients. The diagnostic basis comprised clinical symptoms, serum thyroxine and TRAb, thyroid ultrasound and orbital computed tomography. Whole-study findings and limits: Model output signaled ophthalmopathy a median roughly 6.5 months ahead of onset. Blood also held most thyroid clonotypes expanded beyond 0.001.

This clonotype was detected many times. Antigen: not known. Template material for amplifying TCR beta CDR3 regions consisted of RNA transcripts. An initial round of RT-PCR targeting the TCR CDR3 relied on the HTBI primer set. TCRdb reprocessed the multiplex PCR reads via MiXCR and lists one record per CDR3 protein. The repertoire holds about 530,000 distinct CDR3 sequences, with roughly 18% as singletons. The clonotype comes from a woman younger than 35 with Graves' ophthalmopathy. V usage is TRBV11-3 and J usage is TRBJ2-1; D is perhaps TRBD1 or TRBD2 (5 bases each). The sequenced sample was blood. The CDR3 sequence is CASSRGPIYNEQFF. The CDR3 coding sequence is TGTGCCAGCAGCCGGGGACCAATTTACAATGAGCAGTTCTTC. Full variable domain (missing parts from reference TRBV11-3 and TRBJ2-1): EAGVVQSPRYKIIEKKQPVAFWCNPISGHNTLYWYLQNLGQGPELLIRYENEEAVDDSQLPKDRFSAERLKGVDSTLKIQPAELGDSAVYLCASSRGPIYNEQFFGPGTRLTVL.